Sequencing of this TCR beta chain was carried out in a study of identifying expanded T cells in peripheral blood. Study conclusions and caveats: Over around two and four weeks, about 17 and 20 clones changed, versus more than 1 between replicates. Clone count variance between two-week samples rose with total template count.

During the collection period, no donor immune events like infections were recorded. TCRdb's table, derived via immunoSEQ multiplex PCR, lists solely in-frame clones and lacks some. The sample shows approximately 120,000 clones, about nine tenths of them seen only once. CDR3 length: 14 residues. The V gene's germline CDR1 is MNHNS and CDR2 SASEGT. Notes on this clone: Its antigen is as yet unknown.

This TCR derives from a person aged 18-70 years in good health. The rearrangement links TRBV6-1 to TRBJ2-7; no firm D call. The sequencing sample was made of blood. The CDR3 DNA is TGTGTCACACGGTCCCCCAGCGAGGCCTACGAGCAGTACTTC. Amino acid sequence: CVTRSPSEAYEQYF.